This T cell receptor beta chain was identified in a study of cytomegalovirus exposure and HLA in healthy donors (dated by TCRdb to about 2017). Some background on the complete study: According to an earlier analysis of 587 of the donors, 200 million or so T cells yielded 120 million or so unique TCR beta sequences and about 280 Gb of sequence data. About 280 gigabases of sequencing data and approximately 85 million unique TCR sequences were included in an early release covering about 700 HLA-typed donors. The genetic ancestry cluster associated with self-reported Caucasian donors included 65% to 90% of the approximately 430 genotyped donors. The study was designed to test whether signatures of past pathogen exposure could be identified by cataloging public T cell receptors. Using immunosequencing, the study profiled T cell repertoires from approximately 700 subjects and related those repertoires to cytomegalovirus serostatus. A separate validation cohort of more than 100 different subjects was used in addition to the roughly 670-subject first cohort. The study combined high-throughput TCR immunosequencing, statistical association of individual TCRs with disease status, and machine learning to predict cytomegalovirus infection status. A later analysis re-analyzed previously published TCR beta repertoires from 650 to 800 donors and added high-resolution HLA genotyping to study TCR occurrence patterns. Rather than drawing on any new phenotypic data, the later analysis identified candidate immune exposures from TCR beta sequences and the way those sequences occurred across donors. An earlier analysis of several hundred of the donors used high-throughput TCR beta sequencing to judge whether each TCR beta V gene segment behaved as functional or pseudogenic. Donor age, sex, ethnicity and CMV serostatus were collected together with the repertoire data. In a later genetic analysis, genome-wide SNP genotypes for about three fifths of the 666 donors were used, and that subset was treated as a discovery cohort. Every discovery cohort repertoire had been produced on one sequencing platform. HLA typing covered class I and class II loci at four-digit resolution. Typing coverage varied by locus: 629-630 donors for A, B, C, DRB1 and DQB1; roughly 520 for DQA1; approximately 610 for DPA1; around 450 for DPB1. About 5 DR-DQ haplotypes were handled as single units for association and clustering, since linkage in the cohort was strong. Across under 500 genotyped donors of the cohort, an average of about 240,000 unique TCR beta nucleotide sequences per donor were sequenced, and around 19% of those sequences were non-productive.

Libraries were made using the immunoSEQ multiplex PCR assay. The multiplex PCR relied on a mix of 60 forward primers for TCR Vbeta segments and 13 reverse primers for TCR Jbeta segments. A multiplex PCR assay on genomic DNA amplified the CDR3 region of rearranged TCR beta genes. The amplified TCR beta libraries were sequenced on the Illumina HiSeq System as 87-base-pair reads. The original pipeline was this. A later analysis counted about 80 million unique TCR beta chains across the 500 to 850 repertoires, and around 12 million of these chains were shared by at least two donors. A nearest-neighbor algorithm error-corrected the raw reads and collapsed the reads into unique sequences, merging closely related sequences to remove PCR and sequencing errors. V, D and J gene segments were assigned by aligning CDR3 sequences to IMGT reference sequences. For a sequence to be retained, a match of at least six nucleotides was required to both a V gene segment and a J gene segment. A rearrangement counted as productive if the CDR3 had no stop codons and remained in frame with V and J, and every other rearrangement counted as non-productive. Following IMGT convention, CDR3 was defined as the stretch from the second conserved V-encoded cysteine to the conserved J-encoded phenylalanine. In an earlier analysis of approximately 500 of the donors, sequences lacking an unambiguous match to a single V gene segment were excluded. In an earlier analysis of approximately 500 of the donors, a V segment was called functional when productive rearrangements were above 56.7%, and segregating when the standard deviation between donors exceeded 5%. A statistical classification framework was built to diagnose cytomegalovirus status from the catalog of TCR beta chain sequences. In a later analysis, V and J genes were assigned by comparing TCR nucleotide sequences against IMGT/GENE-DB human TR gene sequences. A later analysis assigned CDR3 sequences and most-parsimonious VDJ recombination scenarios with the TCRdist pipeline. In a later analysis, each TCR beta chain was defined by its CDR3 amino acid sequence together with its V-gene family, and reads lacking a unique V-gene family were excluded. In a later analysis, 550 to 650 highly shared, low-generation-probability nucleotide sequences were removed to address suspected cross-contamination and a sequencing artifact. In a later analysis, a clonal expansion index was calculated for each public chain from normalized within-repertoire ranks of inferred template counts. A later analysis computed generation probabilities with a VDJ recombination model fitted to out-of-frame rearrangements, and checked the results against IGoR. Hypergeometric tests were used in a later analysis to score TCR-TCR, TCR-HLA and TCR-CMV co-occurrence, with a repertoire-size bias correction applied to the TCR pairs. To estimate false discovery rates, a later analysis permuted the HLA or CMV assignments 20 times. In a later analysis, co-occurring TCRs were grouped with DBSCAN, and TCRdist sequence similarity was added when clustering was performed within HLA-allele-positive subsets. Repertoires with fewer than 30,000 or more than 120,000 public chains were left out of co-occurrence clustering, as were four to six repertoires with anomalous nucleotide sharing. The table was pulled from immuneACCESS by TCRdb, which kept in-frame rearrangements only. Such tables lose some clones; where checked, under half of the loss comes from unresolved V genes, and the rest has no known cause. The DNA was the basis for D and trimming; V, J and clone size are from that table. This sample has roughly 150,000 clones in its table, and roughly 80% of those were observed once. Of the sample, approximately 3% falls within the top ten clones.

Note on this clone: Its antigen remains undetermined. The input lacks base qualities; no much larger clone sits a single base away.

The cohort comprised more than 550 healthy bone marrow donors. At the time of sampling, every cohort member was nominally healthy, though immune exposures that went unrecorded were likely present. The donor was CMV seronegative and belonged to the group of more than 300 seronegative cohort members. A peripheral blood sample was collected from each donor, and TCR beta sequencing was performed on peripheral blood mononuclear cells. Genomic DNA extraction from the blood cell samples was performed with the Qiagen DNeasy Blood Extraction Kit. Study-wide findings and limitations: Because counts were too low, approximately 15 rarely observed V segments, including chromosome 9 orphons, were excluded from the earlier analysis of 587 of the donors. In a later analysis, several top co-occurrence clusters were reported to appear linked to parvovirus B19, influenza, CMV and Epstein-Barr virus. Linkage disequilibrium might explain the correlated functional status among segregating V segments, but an unknown experimental factor could not be excluded. The cohort was sequenced for TCR beta chains only, and without alpha or paired-chain data the features that could be detected were limited. A later analysis associated some 17,000 TCR beta sequences with specific HLA alleles at a false discovery rate of 0.05. A later analysis found that most CMV-associated TCR beta chains appeared HLA-restricted, with HLA associations seemingly driven largely by CMV exposure. A total of fewer than 200 TCR beta chains were listed by the study as associated with cytomegalovirus. The authors suggested that the approach could potentially be generalized to other disease states and immunological phenotypes. In an earlier analysis of 587 of the donors, most TCR beta V segments appeared in productive rearrangements about 87% or about 30% of the time, broadly matching IMGT annotations. Because some donors lacked HLA typing at each locus, the association tests relied only on the typed subset. While some public TCRs were present in many individuals, most TCR sequences turned up only very rarely across donors. A group of highly shared sequence variants was considered likely to be a technical artifact of the sequencing pipeline. The only immune exposure information available for the cohort was CMV serostatus. A further reported finding was that TCR beta sequences accurately predicted the HLA-A and HLA-B alleles for most subjects in the first cohort. Strong co-occurrence of HLA alleles, especially DR and DQ, made assigning TCR associations to individual alleles difficult. A few of the identified cytomegalovirus-associated TCR beta chains were confirmed in vitro to be specific for cytomegalovirus antigens. A later genetic analysis reported fewer N-insertions in productive TCRs among donors in an Asian-associated ancestry cluster than the approximately 670-donor mean. In a later analysis, TCR association rates were found to vary across HLA loci, with the most associated TCRs seen for DRB1 alleles and the fewest for HLA-C alleles. The classifier was reported to diagnose cytomegalovirus status with high specificity and sensitivity in both the original cohort and the validation cohort. Roughly uniform sequencing depth across donors was assumed in presence/absence analyses, although this assumption may not hold. Compared with equally common non-associated chains, HLA-associated TCR beta chains in a later analysis were more clonally expanded and had lower generation probabilities. A later genetic analysis associated a missense DCLRE1C variant with V-gene and J-gene trimming of TCR beta chains, and an independent cohort replicated the association.

The sequenced sample was PBMCs. The source is a male donor in good health and CMV-seronegative.

The CDR3 is CASSLASGNIQYF. The sequenced DNA: TGTGCCAGCAGTTTAGCTAGCGGAAACATTCAGTACTTC. The rearrangement combines TRBV27 with TRBJ2-4, with 7 bases aligning to TRBD2. Including the terminal cysteine and phenylalanine, the CDR3 comprises 13 residues. Only CDR3 DNA remains: 39 bases, in frame from the first base. The germline V gene (reference sequence) yields MNHEY for CDR1 and SMNVEV for CDR2. V loses 2 bases at its end and J loses 6 bases; junction bases beyond the gene matches: 1.